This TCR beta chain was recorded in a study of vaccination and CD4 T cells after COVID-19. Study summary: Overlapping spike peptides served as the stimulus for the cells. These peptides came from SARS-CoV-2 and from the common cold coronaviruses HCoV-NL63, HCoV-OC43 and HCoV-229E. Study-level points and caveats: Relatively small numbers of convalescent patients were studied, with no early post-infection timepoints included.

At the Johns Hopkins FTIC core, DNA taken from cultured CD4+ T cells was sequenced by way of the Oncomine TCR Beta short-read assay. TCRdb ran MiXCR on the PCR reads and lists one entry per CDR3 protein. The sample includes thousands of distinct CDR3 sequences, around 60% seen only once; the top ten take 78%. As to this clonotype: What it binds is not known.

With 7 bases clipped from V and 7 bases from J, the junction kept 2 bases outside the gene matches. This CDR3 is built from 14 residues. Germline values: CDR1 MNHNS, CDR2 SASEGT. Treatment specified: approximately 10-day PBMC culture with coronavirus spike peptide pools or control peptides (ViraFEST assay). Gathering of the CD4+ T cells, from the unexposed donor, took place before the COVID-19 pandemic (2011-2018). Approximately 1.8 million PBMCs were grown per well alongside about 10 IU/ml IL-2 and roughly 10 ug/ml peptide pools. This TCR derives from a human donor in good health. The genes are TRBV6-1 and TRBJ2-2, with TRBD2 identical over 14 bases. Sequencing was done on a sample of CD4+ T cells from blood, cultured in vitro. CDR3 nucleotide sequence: TGTGCCAGCAAGACTAGCGGGGGGGGCGGGGAGCTGTTTTTT. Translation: CASKTSGGGGELFF.